This T cell receptor (beta chain) was sequenced during a study of vaccination effects on CD4 cells after COVID-19. Whole-study findings and limits: Vaccine- and infection-induced clones showed marked clonal contraction late following vaccination.

The CDR3 totals 16 residues. From germline, CDR1 is DFQATT and CDR2 SNEGSKA (reference sequence). J gave up 2 bases and V 4 bases, and 5 bases lay outside the gene matches. Produced via immunoSEQ multiplex PCR; TCRdb's table is partial and in-frame only. The sample includes some 12,000 clones, 65% to 75% seen only once; the top ten take approximately 8.9%. Before sequencing, viral peptide pools were used by the ViraFEST assay to expand antigen-specific CD4+ T cells. Researchers isolated CD4+ T cells once about eleven days of culture had elapsed. Participants were given two doses of BNT162b2 or mRNA-1273 vaccine. Half-medium exchanges with IL-2 medium took place on days 3 and 7. To note about this clone: Its target is unknown.

This receptor was identified in a human donor who received a COVID-19 vaccine. This sample comprised CD4+ T cells from PBMCs cultured with SARS-CoV-2 spike peptides, obtained after COVID-19 vaccination. The chain has TRBV20-1 and TRBJ2-6, with 10 nucleotides matching TRBD2. Written as DNA, the CDR3 is TGCAGTGCTACTGAGCGGGGGGGCCCTGGGGCCAACGTCCTGACTTTC. It specifies CSATERGGPGANVLTF.